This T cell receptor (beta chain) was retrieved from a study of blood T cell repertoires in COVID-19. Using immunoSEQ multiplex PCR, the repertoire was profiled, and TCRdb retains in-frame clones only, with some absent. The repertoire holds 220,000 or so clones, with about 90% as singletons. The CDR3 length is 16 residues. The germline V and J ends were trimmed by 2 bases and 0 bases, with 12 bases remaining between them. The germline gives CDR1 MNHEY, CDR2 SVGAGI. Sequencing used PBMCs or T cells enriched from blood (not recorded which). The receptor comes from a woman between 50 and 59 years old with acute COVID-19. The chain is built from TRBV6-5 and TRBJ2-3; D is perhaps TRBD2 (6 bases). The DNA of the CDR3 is TGTGCCAGCAGTTACGAGGGCGGGACTAGCACAGATACGCAGTATTTT. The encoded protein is CASSYEGGTSTDTQYF.